The rows below give T cell receptor beta chains drawn from one sample of a study of blood T cell repertoires in COVID-19. Here immunoSEQ multiplex PCR was the method, and the copy in TCRdb shows in-frame clones only, minus some. The repertoire holds 30,000 or so clones, with roughly 90% as singletons. The sequencing sample was made of peripheral blood. These TCRs come from a woman aged 40 to 50 with active or convalescent COVID-19. CDR3s include the opening cysteine and the closing phenylalanine or tryptophan. Each record gives: clone size, J gene, D gene, V gene, CDR3 protein, CDR3 DNA. D genes are given only for firm matches. The size entry is marked missing in some rows and otherwise reads once, few, many or a size class.

-	TRBJ1-6	-	TRBV28	CASTGRGNSPLHF	TGTGCCAGCACGGGCAGGGGTAATTCACCCCTCCACTTT
once	TRBJ1-2	TRBD1	TRBV11-2	CASSWGQTYGYTF	TGTGCCAGCAGCTGGGGACAGACCTATGGCTACACCTTC
-	TRBJ1-2	-	TRBV4-3	CASSQVSGGGYTF	TGCGCCAGCAGCCAAGTGAGTGGCGGGGGCTACACCTTC
-	TRBJ2-3	TRBD2	TRBV2	CARTGGTLAGGKGDTQYF	TGTGCCAGGACAGGCGGGACACTCGCGGGGGGAAAGGGAGATACGCAGTATTTT
-	TRBJ2-7	-	TRBV5-6	CASSLVADWSTQQYF	TGTGCCAGCAGCTTGGTGGCGGACTGGTCTACGCAGCAGTACTTC
-	TRBJ2-1	-	TRBV5-6	CASSLGQASYNEQFF	TGTGCCAGCAGCTTGGGACAGGCATCCTACAATGAGCAGTTCTTC
-	TRBJ2-7	-	TRBV6-5	CASSRRGAYGEQYF	TGTGCCAGCAGTCGCAGGGGAGCCTACGGCGAGCAGTACTTC
-	TRBJ2-5	TRBD1	TRBV30	CAWSPGQGKETQYF	TGTGCCTGGAGCCCGGGACAGGGGAAAGAGACCCAGTACTTC
once	TRBJ1-2	-	TRBV12-3/TRBV12-4	CASRETGWEGYTF	TGTGCCAGCAGGGAGACAGGTTGGGAGGGCTACACCTTC
-	TRBJ1-4	-	TRBV7-9	CASSHREGVEKLFF	TGTGCCAGCAGCCACAGGGAAGGGGTTGAAAAACTGTTTTTT
once	TRBJ2-5	TRBD1	TRBV30	CAWRDRGRETQYF	TGTGCCTGGAGAGACAGGGGAAGGGAGACCCAGTACTTC
-	TRBJ1-5	-	TRBV30	CAWSRGGQGNQPQHF	TGTGCCTGGAGCCGGGGGGGGCAGGGCAATCAGCCCCAGCATTTT
-	TRBJ1-2	-	TRBV4-3	CASSQAGEGRGYTF	TGCGCCAGCAGCCAGGCAGGGGAGGGGCGGGGCTACACCTTC
-	TRBJ2-3	-	TRBV7-9	CASSLLGAGRRPIGVTQYF	TGTGCCAGCAGCTTACTGGGGGCAGGGCGGCGCCCCATAGGGGTTACGCAGTATTTT
-	TRBJ1-6	-	TRBV3-1/TRBV3-2	CASSQGGSSYNSPLHF	TGTGCCAGCAGCCAAGGTGGGAGCTCCTATAATTCACCCCTCCACTTT
-	TRBJ2-5	TRBD2	TRBV10-3	CAISERGAGRETQYF	TGTGCCATCTCCGAGAGGGGAGCGGGGCGAGAGACCCAGTACTTC
once	TRBJ1-6	-	TRBV21-1	CASSKSGLRAGDNSPLHF	TGTGCCAGCAGCAAATCAGGGCTCAGGGCAGGGGATAATTCACCCCTCCACTTT
-	TRBJ1-2	-	TRBV28	CASSRSDNLNYGYTF	TGTGCCAGCAGTCGCTCGGACAACTTAAACTATGGCTACACCTTC
-	TRBJ2-2	-	TRBV5-1	CASSFGGRNTGELFF	TGCGCCAGCAGCTTCGGGGGGCGTAACACCGGGGAGCTGTTTTTT
-	TRBJ2-1	-	TRBV5-1	CASGQYNEQFF	TGCGCCAGCGGACAGTACAATGAGCAGTTCTTC
-	TRBJ2-7	-	TRBV5-1	CASSSLGAGDNEQYF	TGCGCCAGCAGCTCGCTGGGGGCGGGAGATAACGAGCAGTACTTC
-	TRBJ1-1	-	TRBV19	CASSMDWTEAFF	TGTGCCAGTAGTATGGACTGGACTGAAGCTTTCTTT
once	TRBJ2-1	TRBD2	TRBV7-7	CASSLGLAGVSQYNNEQFF	TGTGCTAGCAGCTTAGGGCTAGCGGGAGTCTCCCAATATAACAATGAGCAGTTCTTC
-	TRBJ2-1	-	TRBV14	CASSQRIAYNEQFF	TGTGCCAGCAGCCAGCGGATCGCCTACAATGAGCAGTTCTTC
-	TRBJ1-2	TRBD1	TRBV11-2	CASSSTGGNYGYTF	TGTGCCAGCAGCTCTACAGGGGGGAACTATGGCTACACCTTC
-	TRBJ2-7	TRBD2	TRBV7-2	CASSRGLAGATTSYEQYF	TGTGCCAGCAGCCGGGGGCTAGCGGGAGCCACCACTTCCTACGAGCAGTACTTC
-	TRBJ2-1	TRBD1	TRBV3-1/TRBV3-2	CASSQDWVGQGAYEQFF	TGTGCCAGCAGCCAAGATTGGGTTGGACAGGGGGCATATGAGCAGTTCTTC
-	TRBJ2-1	-	TRBV27	CASSPLPPKGDEQFF	TGTGCCAGCAGCCCCCTACCTCCTAAGGGAGATGAGCAGTTCTTC
-	TRBJ1-2	-	TRBV20-1	CSASYEGDYGYTF	TGCAGTGCTAGTTATGAGGGGGACTATGGCTACACCTTC
-	TRBJ2-7	-	TRBV7-2	CASSLDRGLTYEQYF	TGTGCCAGCAGCCTAGATCGGGGTCTTACCTACGAGCAGTACTTC
-	TRBJ2-7	-	TRBV30	CAWSVGAEQYF	TGTGCCTGGAGTGTAGGGGCCGAGCAGTACTTC
-	TRBJ2-7	TRBD2	TRBV7-3	CASSPGAGEGYEQYF	TGTGCCAGCAGCCCAGGAGCGGGAGAAGGCTACGAGCAGTACTTC
-	TRBJ1-6	TRBD1	TRBV7-2	CASNAGGLGVNSPLHF	TGTGCCAGCAACGCAGGGGGCCTCGGAGTTAATTCACCCCTCCACTTT
-	TRBJ1-5	TRBD1	TRBV2	CASRPQGTNQPQHF	TGTGCCAGCAGGCCACAGGGGACCAATCAGCCCCAGCATTTT
-	TRBJ1-4	TRBD1	TRBV5-1	CASSPPEGGGGEKLFF	TGCGCCAGCAGCCCCCCGGAAGGAGGGGGCGGTGAAAAACTGTTTTTT
-	TRBJ2-1	-	TRBV9	CASSVRAGHNEQFF	TGTGCCAGCAGCGTACGGGCGGGGCACAATGAGCAGTTCTTC
-	TRBJ1-2	-	TRBV19	CASRAQAWVYGYTF	TGTGCCAGTAGAGCCCAGGCTTGGGTCTATGGCTACACCTTC
-	TRBJ1-1	-	TRBV2	CASSDERARMEAFF	TGTGCCAGCAGTGATGAGAGGGCTCGTATGGAAGCTTTCTTT
-	TRBJ2-7	TRBD2	TRBV2	CANKGGTSGEQYF	TGTGCCAACAAAGGGGGGACTAGCGGCGAGCAGTACTTC
-	TRBJ1-5	TRBD1	TRBV19	CASSIGTGGNQPQHF	TGTGCCAGTAGTATAGGGACAGGAGGCAATCAGCCCCAGCATTTT
-	TRBJ1-5	-	TRBV19	CASRTGGGQVNQPQHF	TGTGCCAGCAGAACCGGGGGGGGACAAGTGAATCAGCCCCAGCATTTT
-	TRBJ2-7	TRBD2	TRBV2	CASNPRQWGGSYEQYF	TGTGCCAGCAACCCACGCCAATGGGGGGGCTCCTACGAGCAGTACTTC
-	TRBJ2-7	-	TRBV27	CASSLFSTTGNKQYF	TGTGCCAGCAGTTTATTTTCTACGACAGGCAATAAGCAGTACTTC
-	TRBJ1-5	-	TRBV28	CASSFPLDNQPQHF	TGTGCCAGCAGTTTCCCCTTAGACAATCAGCCCCAGCATTTT
-	TRBJ2-1	TRBD1	TRBV25-1	CATERQGISSYNEQFF	TGTGCCACCGAGAGACAGGGCATAAGCTCCTACAATGAGCAGTTCTTC
-	TRBJ1-2	TRBD1	TRBV13	CASSDQLITGANYGYTF	TGTGCCAGCAGCGACCAACTAATTACAGGGGCTAACTATGGCTACACCTTC
once	TRBJ1-2	-	TRBV27	CASSFRVTHGYTF	TGTGCCAGCAGTTTTCGCGTGACTCATGGCTACACCTTC
-	TRBJ2-7	TRBD2	TRBV29-1	CSVEATPGGYEQYF	TGCAGCGTTGAAGCGACACCGGGGGGTTACGAGCAGTACTTC
-	TRBJ2-7	TRBD1	TRBV11-2	CASSLLGTDEYF	TGTGCCAGCAGCCTCCTCGGGACAGATGAGTACTTC
-	TRBJ1-1	-	TRBV12-3/TRBV12-4	CASSYSTEAFF	TGTGCCAGCAGTTACAGCACTGAAGCTTTCTTT
-	TRBJ2-1	TRBD2	TRBV20-1	CSASVAGISYNEQFF	TGCAGTGCTAGTGTAGCGGGGATATCCTACAATGAGCAGTTCTTC
-	TRBJ2-3	TRBD2	TRBV4-2	CASSLERGHTQYF	TGTGCCAGCAGCCTTGAGCGGGGGCATACGCAGTATTTT
-	TRBJ2-2	TRBD1	TRBV11-3	CASSPRQGHGELFF	TGTGCCAGCAGCCCGCGACAGGGTCACGGGGAGCTGTTTTTT
-	TRBJ1-1	-	TRBV5-1	CASSFSGAGETEAFF	TGCGCCAGCAGCTTCTCAGGGGCCGGGGAGACTGAAGCTTTCTTT